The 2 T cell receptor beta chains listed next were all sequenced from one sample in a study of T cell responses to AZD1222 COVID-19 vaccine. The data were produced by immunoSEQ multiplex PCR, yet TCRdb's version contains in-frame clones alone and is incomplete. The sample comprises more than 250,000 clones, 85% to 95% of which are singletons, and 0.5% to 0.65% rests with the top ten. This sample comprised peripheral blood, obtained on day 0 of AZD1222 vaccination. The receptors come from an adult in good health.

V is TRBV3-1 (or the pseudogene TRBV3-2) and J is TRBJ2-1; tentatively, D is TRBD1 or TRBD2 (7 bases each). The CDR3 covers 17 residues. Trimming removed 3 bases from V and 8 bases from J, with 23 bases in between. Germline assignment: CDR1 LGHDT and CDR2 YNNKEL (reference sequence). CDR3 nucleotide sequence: TGTGCCAGCAGCCATATCTACGGGGGGCCCCAGGGGGATGAGCAGTTCTTC. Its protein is CASSHIYGGPQGDEQFF.

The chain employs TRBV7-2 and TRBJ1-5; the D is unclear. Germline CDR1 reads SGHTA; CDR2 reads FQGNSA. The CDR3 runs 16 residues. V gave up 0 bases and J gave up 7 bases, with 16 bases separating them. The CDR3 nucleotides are TGTGCCAGCAGCTTAGCGGTCGGGAGGAGACACCAGCCCCAGCATTTT. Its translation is CASSLAVGRRHQPQHF.